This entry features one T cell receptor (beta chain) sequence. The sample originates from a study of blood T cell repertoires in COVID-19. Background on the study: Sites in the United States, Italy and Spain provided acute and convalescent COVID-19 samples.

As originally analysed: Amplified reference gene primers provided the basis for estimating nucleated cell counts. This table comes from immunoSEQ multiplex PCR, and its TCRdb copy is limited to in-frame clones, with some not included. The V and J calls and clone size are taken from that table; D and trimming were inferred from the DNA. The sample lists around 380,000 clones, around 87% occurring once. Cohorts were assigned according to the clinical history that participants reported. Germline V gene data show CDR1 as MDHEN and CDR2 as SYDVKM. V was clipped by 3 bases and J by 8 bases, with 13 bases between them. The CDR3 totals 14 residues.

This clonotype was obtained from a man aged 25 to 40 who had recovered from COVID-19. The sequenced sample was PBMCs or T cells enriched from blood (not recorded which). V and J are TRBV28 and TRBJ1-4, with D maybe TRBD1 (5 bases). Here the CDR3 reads CASSFATVPEKLFF. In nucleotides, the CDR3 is TGTGCCAGCAGTTTTGCGACAGTACCCGAAAAACTGTTTTTT.